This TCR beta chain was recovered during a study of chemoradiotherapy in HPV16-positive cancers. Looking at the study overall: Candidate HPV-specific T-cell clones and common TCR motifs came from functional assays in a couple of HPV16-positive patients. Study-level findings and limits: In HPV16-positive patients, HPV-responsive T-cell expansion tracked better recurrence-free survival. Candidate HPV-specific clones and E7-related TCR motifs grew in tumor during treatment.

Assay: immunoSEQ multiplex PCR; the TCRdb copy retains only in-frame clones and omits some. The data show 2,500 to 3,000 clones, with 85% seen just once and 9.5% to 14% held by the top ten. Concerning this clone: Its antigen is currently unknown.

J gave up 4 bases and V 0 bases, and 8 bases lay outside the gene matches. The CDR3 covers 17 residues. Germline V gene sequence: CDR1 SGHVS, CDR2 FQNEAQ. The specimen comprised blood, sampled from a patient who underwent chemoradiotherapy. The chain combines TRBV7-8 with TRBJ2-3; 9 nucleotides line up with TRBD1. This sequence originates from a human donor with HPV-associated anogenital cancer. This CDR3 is CASSLANRGLNSDTQYF. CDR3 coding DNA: TGTGCCAGCAGCTTAGCGAACAGGGGGCTGAATTCAGATACGCAGTATTTT.